The next 21 T cell receptor beta chains were all read from a single sample in a study of T cell responses to AZD1222 COVID-19 vaccine. The table came from immunoSEQ multiplex PCR; TCRdb's copy has only in-frame clones and leaves some out. The sample has more than 90,000 clones; more than 85% are singletons. This material consisted of peripheral blood, taken on day 0 of AZD1222 vaccination. These receptor sequences come from an adult in good health.

The chain uses TRBV2 and TRBJ1-4; D is undetermined. Germline V gives CDR1 SNHLY, CDR2 FYNNEI. V lost 3 bases and J 0 bases, leaving 8 bases between the germline ends. This CDR3 has 15 amino acids. In DNA form, the CDR3 reads TGTGCCAGCAGTGATTTGGCAGCAACTAATGAAAAACTGTTTTTT. Translating gives CASSDLAATNEKLFF.

The sample holds a few counts of this clone. The chain employs TRBV19 and TRBJ2-7; D gene ambiguous. Germline V CDR1 and CDR2: LNHDA, SQIVND (reference sequence). The V and J ends lost 2 bases and 3 bases respectively, with 8 bases between them. The length of the CDR3 is 13 residues. The CDR3, as DNA: TGTGCCAGTAGTATAAGAACCAACTACGAGCAGTACTTC. Amino acid sequence: CASSIRTNYEQYF. The full variable domain, its missing parts supplied by reference TRBV19 and TRBJ2-7, is DGGITQSPKYLFRKEGQNVTLSCEQNLNHDAMYWYRQDPGQGLRLIYYSQIVNDFQKGDIAEGYSVSREKKESFPLTVTSAQKNPTAFYLCASSIRTNYEQYFGPGTRLTVT.

This rearrangement joins TRBV5-1 to TRBJ2-3; 7 nucleotides match TRBD1. CDR3 length: 14 amino acids. The J segment lost 2 bases and the V segment lost 3 bases, leaving 3 bases of the junction unmatched. The germline gives CDR1 SGHRS, CDR2 YFSETQ. CDR3 loop: CASSYGTATDTQYF. The CDR3 DNA is TGCGCCAGCAGCTACGGGACAGCCACAGATACGCAGTATTTT. Full variable domain (outside the CDR3, taken from reference TRBV5-1 and TRBJ2-3): KAGVTQTPRYLIKTRGQQVTLSCSPISGHRSVSWYQQTPGQGLQFLFEYFSETQRNKGNFPGRFSGRQFSNSRSEMNVSTLELGDSALYLCASSYGTATDTQYFGPGTRLTVL.

The chain has TRBV11-3 and TRBJ2-1; D not certain. Germline lookup yields CDR1 SGHNT and CDR2 YENEEA. The CDR3 is 15 amino acids. V was shortened by 0 bases and J by 3 bases, with 9 bases between the two germline ends. In DNA form, the CDR3 reads TGTGCCAGCAGCTTAGATCTCGGAAACTACAATGAGCAGTTCTTC. It yields the protein CASSLDLGNYNEQFF.

The chain couples TRBV7-2 to TRBJ1-5; D gene uncertain. Germline values: CDR1 SGHTA, CDR2 FQGNSA. This CDR3 region has 16 residues. V was trimmed by 2 bases and J by 1 base, leaving 12 bases between them. The CDR3 protein is CASSLNVAGSNQPQHF. The DNA for the CDR3 is TGTGCCAGCAGCTTAAACGTGGCGGGAAGCAATCAGCCCCAGCATTTT.

This sequence joins TRBV30 and TRBJ2-5, with 7 bases identical to TRBD2. Germline lookup yields CDR1 GTSNPN and CDR2 SVGIG (reference sequence). This CDR3 comprises 14 residues. J lost 0 bases, V lost 3 bases, and 4 bases had no gene match. CDR3 loop: CAWRVAGHQETQYF. CDR3 DNA: TGTGCCTGGAGGGTAGCGGGCCACCAAGAGACCCAGTACTTC.

The J gene is TRBJ1-1, the V gene TRBV6-5, with TRBD1 as a possible D gene (5 bases). V shed 5 bases and J shed 3 bases, with 16 bases lying between them. Germline V gene lookup returns CDR1 MNHEY and CDR2 SVGAGI. The CDR3 has 15 residues. CDR3 sequence: CASSPGTRRDTEAFF. CDR3 nucleotides: TGTGCCAGCAGTCCAGGGACCAGGCGGGACACTGAAGCTTTCTTT.

This rearrangement joins TRBV5-1 to TRBJ2-7; D is possibly TRBD1 (6 bases). Germline CDR1 is SGHRS and CDR2 is YFSETQ. The CDR3 totals 14 residues. Trimming shortened V by 6 bases and J by 2 bases, and 15 bases separated the two germline ends. Here the CDR3 DNA reads TGCGCCAGCAACCGGGACACGGTAACCTACGAGCAGTACTTC. Protein product: CASNRDTVTYEQYF.

The chain carries TRBV10-3 and TRBJ1-2; 8 bases are shared with TRBD1. Germline values: CDR1 ENHRY, CDR2 SYGVKD. The CDR3 contains 13 residues. The junction had 8 bases not matched to a gene; V was cut back by 10 bases and J by 4 bases. In nucleotides, the CDR3 is TGTGCCAGCAAGACAGGGGAAGGCTATGGCTACACCTTC. Amino acid sequence: CASKTGEGYGYTF.

The chain couples TRBV6-1 to TRBJ1-5, with D unresolved. With 2 bases removed from V and 0 bases from J, the gap between germline ends came to 14 bases. In germline, CDR1 is MNHNS, CDR2 SASEGT. This CDR3 is built from 17 residues. The CDR3 DNA follows: TGTGCCAGCAGTGAATCTGGTGGGGTGGATAGCAATCAGCCCCAGCATTTT. Its translation is CASSESGGVDSNQPQHF.

This clone was picked up one time. This chain connects TRBV2 to TRBJ1-6; perhaps TRBD1 as D (5 bases). The CDR3 sequence is 16 residues long. CDR1 is SNHLY and CDR2 is FYNNEI in the germline V gene. The V end was cut by 4 bases, the J end by 10 bases, with 20 bases between. The CDR3 protein is CASSVFDSPEGSPLHF. The CDR3 region has the DNA TGTGCCAGCAGTGTTTTTGACAGCCCAGAGGGGTCACCCCTCCACTTT.

This clone occurred once. This sequence joins TRBV6-1 and TRBJ2-7; 7 bases agree with TRBD2. Germline values: CDR1 MNHNS, CDR2 SASEGT. Trimming removed 2 bases from V and 2 bases from J; junction bases left unmatched: 6. This CDR3 is 15 amino acids long. The CDR3 spells CASSEPGGLTYEQYF. The CDR3 DNA follows: TGTGCCAGCAGTGAACCGGGAGGACTAACCTACGAGCAGTACTTC.

This clone showed up just once. This sequence joins TRBV24-1 and TRBJ2-1; unclear D gene. Trimming cost V 3 bases and J 12 bases, with 11 bases left between them. Germline values: CDR1 KGHDR, CDR2 SFDVKD. CDR3 length equals 12 residues. CDR3 in amino acids: CATSDLESVQFF. The CDR3 DNA sequence: TGTGCCACCAGTGATCTGGAGTCGGTGCAGTTCTTC.

This chain uses TRBV2 with TRBJ1-1; the D gene is possibly TRBD1 (5 bases). Germline V gene sequence: CDR1 SNHLY, CDR2 FYNNEI. The CDR3 has 15 residues. The V end lost 2 bases, the J end lost 11 bases, and 21 bases lay between the germline ends. The CDR3, as DNA: TGTGCCAGCAGTGAAAGCTTTGTTGAGGGGATCAAGGCTTTCTTT. This gives the protein CASSESFVEGIKAFF.

This chain uses TRBV7-3 with TRBJ1-5; D is perhaps TRBD1 (5 bases). The germline CDR1 and CDR2 sequences are SGHTA and FQGTGA. This CDR3 spans 13 amino acids. The ends were cut back, 3 bases at V and 7 bases at J, with 10 bases in the middle. The CDR3 DNA reads as TGTGCCAGCAGCTTGACCGGGGGGCAGCCCCAGCATTTT. Translated, it gives CASSLTGGQPQHF. The variable domain in full, completed from reference TRBV7-3 and TRBJ1-5, reads GAGVSQTPSNKVTEKGKYVELRCDPISGHTALYWYRQSLGQGPEFLIYFQGTGAADDSGLPNDRFFAVRPEGSVSTLKIQRTERGDSAVYLCASSLTGGQPQHFGDGTRLSIL.

CDR3 protein: CASSLELRTDTQYF. The DNA of the CDR3 is TGTGCCAGCAGCTTAGAACTCAGGACAGATACGCAGTATTTT. The chain uses TRBV7-9 and TRBJ2-3, with D hard to call. From germline, CDR1 is SEHNR and CDR2 FQNEAQ (reference sequence). The V end was cut by 1 base, the J end by 3 bases, with 8 bases between. There are 14 residues in the CDR3.

The rearrangement uses TRBV4-2 and TRBJ2-1; no definite D call. Germline assignment: CDR1 LGHNA and CDR2 YNFKEQ. The CDR3 has 13 residues. Between the trimmed V and J ends, which lost 4 bases and 6 bases, there was a span of 10 bases. The CDR3 nucleotides read TGTGCCAGCAGCCCGACTTGGGGCAATGAGCAGTTCTTC. This translates into CASSPTWGNEQFF.

This chain joins TRBV29-1 and TRBJ2-3, with D possibly being TRBD1 (6 bases). The germline V gene has CDR1 SQVTM and CDR2 ANQGSEA. This CDR3 is built from 13 residues. V lost 6 bases to trimming and J lost 7 bases, with 17 bases between them. For the CDR3, the DNA is TGCAGCGTAGGGGACACGGGTTGGAATACGCAGTATTTT. This codes for CSVGDTGWNTQYF.

The chain recombines TRBV19 with TRBJ1-4; 9 nucleotides line up with TRBD1. J was trimmed by 3 bases and V by 5 bases; bases with no gene match: 7. The CDR3 consists of 16 residues. Per germline, CDR1 LNHDA and CDR2 SQIVND (reference sequence). For the CDR3, the DNA is TGTGCCAGTAGTCCTACAGGGGGCGCGCCTAATGAAAAACTGTTTTTT. Amino acid sequence: CASSPTGGAPNEKLFF.

This chain uses TRBV29-1 with TRBJ2-6; TRBD1 matches at 7 bases. Trimming removed 3 bases from V and 8 bases from J; junction bases left unmatched: 7. The CDR3 contains 14 residues. Germline CDR1 is SQVTM and CDR2 is ANQGSEA. The CDR3 sequence is CSVERTGRTNVLTF. In DNA form, the CDR3 reads TGCAGCGTTGAGCGGACAGGTAGAACCAACGTCCTGACTTTC.

This chain joins TRBV3-1 (or the pseudogene TRBV3-2) and TRBJ1-3; 7 bases agree with TRBD1. V gave up 2 bases and J gave up 6 bases; unmatched junction bases: 7. CDR1 is LGHDT and CDR2 is YNNKEL in the germline V gene (reference sequence). The CDR3 extends over 15 amino acids. The CDR3 DNA sequence: TGTGCCAGCAGCCAAATCCAGGGGGGGGTAAACACCATATATTTT. Protein: CASSQIQGGVNTIYF.